Below, 6 T cell receptor beta chains from the same sample are listed, as sequenced in a study of post-analysis software for immune sequencing data. Study outcomes and limitations: About five TRBV segments were more frequent in patients than controls; TRBV5-6, TRBV5-1 and TRBV20-1 belonged to this group.

These receptors' antigens are unknown. The TCR beta cDNA libraries carried unique molecular identifiers. TCRdb re-called the PCR reads through MiXCR, storing one row per CDR3 protein. Of hundreds of thousands of distinct CDR3 sequences in the sample, around 64% are singletons; the top ten hold over 9%. The sample was blood. The receptors here all came from a girl aged 2 to 9 with multiple sclerosis.

The V call is TRBV7-2, the J call TRBJ2-1; 12 nucleotides match TRBD2. V trimming: 0 bases; J trimming: 6 bases; junction bases outside the gene matches: 3. This CDR3 region has 16 residues. Germline values: CDR1 SGHTA, CDR2 FQGNSA. This chain's CDR3 is CASSLALLAGGNEQFF. The CDR3 nucleotides read TGTGCCAGCAGCTTAGCTTTACTAGCGGGGGGCAATGAGCAGTTCTTC.

The chain uses TRBV29-1 and TRBJ2-4; tentatively, D is TRBD2 (6 bases). Germline loops: CDR1 SQVTM, CDR2 ANQGSEA. The CDR3 length is 16 residues. The germline V and J ends were trimmed by 7 bases and 0 bases, with 19 bases remaining between them. CDR3 nucleotides: TGCAGCGCAACTACCGGGACTGCCCCAGCCAAAAACATTCAGTACTTC. It yields the protein CSATTGTAPAKNIQYF.

This clonotype showed up just a few times. This rearrangement joins TRBV11-1 to TRBJ2-5; the match to TRBD1 covers 9 bases. Germline V CDR1 and CDR2: SGHAT, FQDESV (reference sequence). V was clipped by 8 bases and J by 1 base; unmatched bases: 11. This CDR3 comprises 16 residues. The CDR3 bases are TGTGCCAGCGCCACAGGGACAGGGACTCCCCAAGAGACCCAGTACTTC. Its translation is CASATGTGTPQETQYF.

This rearrangement joins TRBV7-9 to TRBJ2-3; 10 nucleotides line up with TRBD2. The CDR3 loop spans 16 amino acids. The trim removed 5 bases at V and 2 bases at J, leaving 7 bases unmatched. Germline CDR1 is SEHNR and CDR2 is FQNEAQ (reference sequence). The DNA for the CDR3 is TGTGCCAGCAGCCACCCCCTAGCGGGGGACACAGATACGCAGTATTTT. Translated, it gives CASSHPLAGDTDTQYF.

Comments on this clonotype: The junction departs from germline at one end; a sequencing error may be responsible. This sequence joins TRBV10-2 and TRBJ2-1, with TRBD2 matching 10 bases. Germline loops: CDR1 WSHSY, CDR2 SAAADI. This CDR3 has 15 residues. This CDR3 is CASLRTSGNYNEQFF. The CDR3, as DNA: TGTGCCAGCCTCCGGACTAGCGGAAACTACAATGAGCAGTTCTTC.

This clonotype occurred once. This chain uses TRBV20-1 with TRBJ2-1; TRBD1 agrees at 10 bases. CDR3 length equals 15 residues. Germline-derived CDR1 and CDR2 are DFQATT and SNEGSKA (reference sequence). Unmatched junction bases numbered 9, after V lost 3 bases and J lost 7 bases. This CDR3 reads CSASPDRGHGNEQFF. The CDR3 bases are TGCAGTGCTAGCCCCGACAGGGGGCATGGAAATGAGCAGTTCTTC.